This TCR beta chain stems from a study of T-cell memory formation after mild COVID-19. The CDR3 has 16 residues. Trimming removed 8 bases from V and 0 bases from J; junction bases left unmatched: 12. Germline V lookup: CDR1 SEHNR, CDR2 FQNEAQ (reference sequence). A few counts support this clonotype. TCRdb processed the 5' RACE reads anew with MiXCR; each CDR3 protein has one entry. Altogether 200,000 to 250,000 distinct CDR3 sequences are present, around 9.5% being singletons, with the ten largest covering approximately 3.3%. The sequence derives from a man younger than 35 who had mild COVID-19 (a few samples of this study predate the infection). Cell type and time point are not known. The sequenced sample was PBMCs or a T cell subset sorted from them (not recorded which). This chain uses TRBV7-9 with TRBJ1-1; 7 bases fit TRBD1. DNA of the CDR3: TGTGCCAGCGTGTCCGGGACAGCCTTAATGAACACTGAAGCTTTCTTT. Protein product: CASVSGTALMNTEAFF.